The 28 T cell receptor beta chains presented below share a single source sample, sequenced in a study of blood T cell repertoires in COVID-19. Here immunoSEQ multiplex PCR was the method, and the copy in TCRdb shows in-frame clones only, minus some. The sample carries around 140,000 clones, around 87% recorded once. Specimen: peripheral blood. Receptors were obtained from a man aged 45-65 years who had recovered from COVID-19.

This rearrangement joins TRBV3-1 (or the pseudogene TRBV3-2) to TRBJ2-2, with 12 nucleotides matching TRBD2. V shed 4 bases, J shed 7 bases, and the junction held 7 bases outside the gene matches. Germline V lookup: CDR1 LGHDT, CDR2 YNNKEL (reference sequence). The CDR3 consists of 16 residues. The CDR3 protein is CASSPGLAGSGGELFF. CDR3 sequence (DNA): TGTGCCAGCAGCCCGGGACTAGCGGGCTCAGGCGGGGAGCTGTTTTTT.

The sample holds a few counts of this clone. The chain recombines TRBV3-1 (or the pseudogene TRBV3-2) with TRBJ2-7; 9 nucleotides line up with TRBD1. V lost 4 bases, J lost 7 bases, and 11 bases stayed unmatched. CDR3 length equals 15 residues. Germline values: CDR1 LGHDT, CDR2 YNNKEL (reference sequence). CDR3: CASSLRDRDDSEQYF. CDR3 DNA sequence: TGTGCCAGCAGCCTCCGGGACAGGGATGATTCAGAGCAGTACTTC.

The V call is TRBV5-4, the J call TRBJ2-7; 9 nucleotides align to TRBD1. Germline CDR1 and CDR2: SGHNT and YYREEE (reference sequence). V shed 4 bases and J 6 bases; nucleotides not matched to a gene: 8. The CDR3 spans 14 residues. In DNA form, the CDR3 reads TGTGCCAGCAGCAACGGACAGGGGACTGGCGAGCAGTACTTC. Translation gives CASSNGQGTGEQYF.

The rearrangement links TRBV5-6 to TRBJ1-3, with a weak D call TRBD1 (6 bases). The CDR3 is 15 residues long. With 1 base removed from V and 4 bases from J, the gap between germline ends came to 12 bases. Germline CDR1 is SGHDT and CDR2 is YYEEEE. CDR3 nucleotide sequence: TGTGCCAGCAGCTTGCGGGGGGCGCCGGGAAACACCATATATTTT. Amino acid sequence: CASSLRGAPGNTIYF.

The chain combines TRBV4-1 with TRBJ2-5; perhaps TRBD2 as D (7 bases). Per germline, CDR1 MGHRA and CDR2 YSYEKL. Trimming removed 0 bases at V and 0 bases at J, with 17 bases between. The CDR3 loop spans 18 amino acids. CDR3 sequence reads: CASSQDQGGVGDQETQYF. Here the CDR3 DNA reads TGCGCCAGCAGCCAAGATCAAGGGGGGGTCGGGGACCAAGAGACCCAGTACTTC.

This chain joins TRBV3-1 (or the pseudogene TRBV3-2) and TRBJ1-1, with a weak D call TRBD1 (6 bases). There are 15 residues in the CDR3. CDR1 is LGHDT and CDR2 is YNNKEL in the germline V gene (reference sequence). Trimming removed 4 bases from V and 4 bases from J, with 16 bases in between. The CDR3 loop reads CASSPRGRGGTEAFF. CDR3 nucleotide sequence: TGTGCCAGCAGCCCGAGAGGAAGAGGGGGCACTGAAGCTTTCTTT.

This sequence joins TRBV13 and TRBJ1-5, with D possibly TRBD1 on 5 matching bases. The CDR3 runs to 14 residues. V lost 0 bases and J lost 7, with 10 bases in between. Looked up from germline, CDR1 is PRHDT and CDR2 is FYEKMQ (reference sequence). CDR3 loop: CASSLGEGRQPQHF. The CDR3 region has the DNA TGTGCCAGCAGCTTAGGGGAGGGGAGGCAGCCCCAGCATTTT.

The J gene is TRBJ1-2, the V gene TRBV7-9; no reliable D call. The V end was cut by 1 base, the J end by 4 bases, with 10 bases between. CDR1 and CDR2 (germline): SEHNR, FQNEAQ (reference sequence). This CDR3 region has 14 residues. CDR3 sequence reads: CASSLDNRFYGYTF. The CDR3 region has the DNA TGTGCCAGCAGCTTAGACAACAGATTCTATGGCTACACCTTC.

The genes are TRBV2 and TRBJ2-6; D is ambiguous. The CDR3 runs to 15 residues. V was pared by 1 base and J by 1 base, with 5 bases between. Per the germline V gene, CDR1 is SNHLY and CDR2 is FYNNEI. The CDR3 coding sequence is TGTGCCAGCAGTGAAGTAGTGTCTGGGGCCAACGTCCTGACTTTC. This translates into CASSEVVSGANVLTF.

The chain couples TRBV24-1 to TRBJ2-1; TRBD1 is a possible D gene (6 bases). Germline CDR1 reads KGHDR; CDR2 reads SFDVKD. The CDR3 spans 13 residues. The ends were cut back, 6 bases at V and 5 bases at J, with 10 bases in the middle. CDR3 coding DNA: TGTGCCACCAGTCGGGACACGGACAATGAGCAGTTCTTC. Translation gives CATSRDTDNEQFF.

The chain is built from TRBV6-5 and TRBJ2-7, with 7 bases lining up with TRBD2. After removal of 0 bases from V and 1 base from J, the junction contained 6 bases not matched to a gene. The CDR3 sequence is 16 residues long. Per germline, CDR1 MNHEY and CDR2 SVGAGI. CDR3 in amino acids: CASSYSWAGDSYEQYF. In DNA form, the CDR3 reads TGTGCCAGCAGTTACTCTTGGGCGGGGGATTCCTACGAGCAGTACTTC.

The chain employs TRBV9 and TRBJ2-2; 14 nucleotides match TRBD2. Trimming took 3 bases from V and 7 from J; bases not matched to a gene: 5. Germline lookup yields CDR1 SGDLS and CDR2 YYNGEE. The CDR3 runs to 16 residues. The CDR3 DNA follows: TGTGCCAGCAGCGGAGTGGGGACTAGCGGGGGCGGGGAGCTGTTTTTT. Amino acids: CASSGVGTSGGGELFF.

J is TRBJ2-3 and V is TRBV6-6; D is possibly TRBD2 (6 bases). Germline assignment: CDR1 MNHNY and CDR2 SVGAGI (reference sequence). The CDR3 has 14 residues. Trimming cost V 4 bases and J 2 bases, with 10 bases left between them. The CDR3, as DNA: TGTGCCAGCAGTTTGGGACTTATCACAGATACGCAGTATTTT. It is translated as CASSLGLITDTQYF.

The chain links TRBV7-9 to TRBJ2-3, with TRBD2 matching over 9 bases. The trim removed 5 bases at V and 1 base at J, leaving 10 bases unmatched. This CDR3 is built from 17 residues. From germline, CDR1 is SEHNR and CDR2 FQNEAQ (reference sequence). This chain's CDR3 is CASSPRGGASRTDTQYF. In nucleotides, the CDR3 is TGTGCCAGCAGCCCTCGCGGGGGGGCGTCGCGCACAGATACGCAGTATTTT. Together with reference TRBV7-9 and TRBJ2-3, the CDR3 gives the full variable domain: DTGVSQNPRHKITKRGQNVTFRCDPISEHNRLYWYRQTLGQGPEFLTYFQNEAQLEKSRLLSDRFSAERPKGSFSTLEIQRTEQGDSAMYLCASSPRGGASRTDTQYFGPGTRLTVL.

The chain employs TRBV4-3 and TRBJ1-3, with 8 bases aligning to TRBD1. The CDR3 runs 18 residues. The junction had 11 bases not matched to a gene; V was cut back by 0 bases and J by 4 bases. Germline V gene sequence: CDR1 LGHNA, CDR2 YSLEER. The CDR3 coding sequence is TGCGCCAGCAGCCAAGATTTTGCAGGGGGCGCGTCGGGAAACACCATATATTTT. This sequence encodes CASSQDFAGGASGNTIYF.

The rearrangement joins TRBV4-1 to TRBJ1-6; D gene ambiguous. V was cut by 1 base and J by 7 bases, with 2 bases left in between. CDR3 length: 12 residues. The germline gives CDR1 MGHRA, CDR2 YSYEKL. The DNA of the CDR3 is TGCGCCAGCAGCCAAGCGAATTCACCCCTCCACTTT. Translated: CASSQANSPLHF.

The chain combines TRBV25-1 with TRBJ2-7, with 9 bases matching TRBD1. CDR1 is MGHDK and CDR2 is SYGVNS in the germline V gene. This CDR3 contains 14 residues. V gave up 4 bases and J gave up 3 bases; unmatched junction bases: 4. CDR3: CASSAWTGDYEQYF. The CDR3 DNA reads TGTGCCAGCAGTGCCTGGACAGGGGACTACGAGCAGTACTTC.

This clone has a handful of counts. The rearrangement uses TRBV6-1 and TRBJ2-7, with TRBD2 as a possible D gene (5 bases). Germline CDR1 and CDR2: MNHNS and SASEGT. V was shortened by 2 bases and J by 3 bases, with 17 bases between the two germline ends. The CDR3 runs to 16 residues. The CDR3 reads CASSENHPGKLYEQYF. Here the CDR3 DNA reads TGTGCCAGCAGTGAAAATCATCCCGGGAAACTCTACGAGCAGTACTTC.

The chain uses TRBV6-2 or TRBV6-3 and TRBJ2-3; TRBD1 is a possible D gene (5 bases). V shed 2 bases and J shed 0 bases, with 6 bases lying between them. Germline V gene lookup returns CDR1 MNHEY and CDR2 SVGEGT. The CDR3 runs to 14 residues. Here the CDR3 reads CASSYGASTDTQYF. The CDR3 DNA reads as TGTGCCAGCAGTTACGGGGCCAGCACAGATACGCAGTATTTT.

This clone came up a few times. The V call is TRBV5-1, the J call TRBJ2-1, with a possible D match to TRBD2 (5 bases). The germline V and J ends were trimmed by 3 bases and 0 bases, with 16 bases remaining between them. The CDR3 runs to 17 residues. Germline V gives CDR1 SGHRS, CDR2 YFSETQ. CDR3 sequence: CASSSYPGESSYNEQFF. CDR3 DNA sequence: TGCGCCAGCAGCTCCTACCCCGGGGAGAGCTCCTACAATGAGCAGTTCTTC. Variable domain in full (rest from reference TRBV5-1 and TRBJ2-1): KAGVTQTPRYLIKTRGQQVTLSCSPISGHRSVSWYQQTPGQGLQFLFEYFSETQRNKGNFPGRFSGRQFSNSRSEMNVSTLELGDSALYLCASSSYPGESSYNEQFFGPGTRLTVL.

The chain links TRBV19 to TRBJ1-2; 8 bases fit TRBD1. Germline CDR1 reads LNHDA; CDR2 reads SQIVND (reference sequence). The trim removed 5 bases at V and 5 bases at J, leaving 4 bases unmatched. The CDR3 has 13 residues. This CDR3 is CASSFGTGYGYTF. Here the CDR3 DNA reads TGTGCCAGTAGTTTCGGGACAGGATATGGCTACACCTTC.

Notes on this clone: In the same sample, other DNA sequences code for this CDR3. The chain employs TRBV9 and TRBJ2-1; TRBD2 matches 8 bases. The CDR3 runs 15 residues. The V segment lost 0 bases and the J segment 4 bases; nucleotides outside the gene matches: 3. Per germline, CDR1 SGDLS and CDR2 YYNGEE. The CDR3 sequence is CASSVGASGYNEQFF. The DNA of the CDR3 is TGTGCCAGCAGCGTAGGGGCTAGCGGGTACAATGAGCAGTTCTTC.

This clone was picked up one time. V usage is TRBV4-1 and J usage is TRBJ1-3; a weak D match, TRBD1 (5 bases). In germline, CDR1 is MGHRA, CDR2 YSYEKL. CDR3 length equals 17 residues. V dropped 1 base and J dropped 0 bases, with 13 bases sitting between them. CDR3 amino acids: CASSQVPDRISGNTIYF. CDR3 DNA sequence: TGCGCCAGCAGCCAAGTACCTGACAGAATCTCTGGAAACACCATATATTTT.

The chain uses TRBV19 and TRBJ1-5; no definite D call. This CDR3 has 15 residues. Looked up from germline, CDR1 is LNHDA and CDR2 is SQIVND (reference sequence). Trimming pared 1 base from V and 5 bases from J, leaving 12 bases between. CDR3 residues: CASSIAGGSYQPQHF. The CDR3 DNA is TGTGCCAGTAGTATAGCGGGAGGGAGTTATCAGCCCCAGCATTTT.

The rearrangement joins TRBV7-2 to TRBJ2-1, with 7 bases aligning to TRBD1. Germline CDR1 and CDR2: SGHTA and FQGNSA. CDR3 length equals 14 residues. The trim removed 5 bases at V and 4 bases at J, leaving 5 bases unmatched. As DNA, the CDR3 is TGTGCCAGCAGCCCCCAGGGGGAGTACAATGAGCAGTTCTTC. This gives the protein CASSPQGEYNEQFF.

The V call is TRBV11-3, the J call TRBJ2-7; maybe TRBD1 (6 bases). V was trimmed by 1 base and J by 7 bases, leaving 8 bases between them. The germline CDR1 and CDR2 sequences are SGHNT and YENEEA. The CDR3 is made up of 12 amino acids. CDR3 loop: CASSLGQGEQYF. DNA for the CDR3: TGTGCCAGCAGCTTAGGCCAGGGGGAGCAGTACTTC.

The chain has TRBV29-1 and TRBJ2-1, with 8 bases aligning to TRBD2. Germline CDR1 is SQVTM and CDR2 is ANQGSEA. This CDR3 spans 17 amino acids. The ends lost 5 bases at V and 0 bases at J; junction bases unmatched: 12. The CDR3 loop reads CSVKGLSGASSYNEQFF. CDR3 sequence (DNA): TGCAGCGTTAAGGGTCTTAGCGGGGCTAGCTCCTACAATGAGCAGTTCTTC.

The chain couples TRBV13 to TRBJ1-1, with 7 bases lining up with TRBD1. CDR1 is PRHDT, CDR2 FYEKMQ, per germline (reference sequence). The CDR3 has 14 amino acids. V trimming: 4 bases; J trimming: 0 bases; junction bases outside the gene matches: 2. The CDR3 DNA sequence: TGTGCCAGCAGCTGGGACAGAATGAACACTGAAGCTTTCTTT. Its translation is CASSWDRMNTEAFF.